A selection of T cell receptor beta chains follows, all from one sample in a study of blood T cell repertoires in COVID-19. Sequencing was performed with immunoSEQ multiplex PCR; in TCRdb, only in-frame clones are kept and a portion is missing. The sample contains about 370,000 clones, more than 85% of which appear only once. The sequencing sample was made of PBMCs or T cells enriched from blood (not recorded which). The receptors originated from a woman in her thirties or forties who had been exposed to COVID-19. The CDR3 runs from the conserved cysteine through the conserved F or W. The order of the fields is V gene, D gene, clone size, J gene, CDR3 DNA, CDR3 protein. A D gene is named only where the DNA matches it firmly. Size tells how often a clone was seen (once, few, many) or the class of an expanded clone, and some rows leave it out.

TRBV28	-	-	TRBJ1-5	TGTGCCAGCAGTCCCCCTCCGGGCAATCAGCCCCAGCATTTT	CASSPPPGNQPQHF
TRBV7-9	TRBD2	-	TRBJ2-7	TGTGCCAGCAGCTTTTATCGCGGGAGGGCCTACGAGCAGTACTTC	CASSFYRGRAYEQYF
TRBV10-1	TRBD1	few	TRBJ2-7	TGCGCCAGCAGTGCTACCCTGGGACAGGGCACCTACGAGCAGTACTTC	CASSATLGQGTYEQYF
TRBV7-3	-	once	TRBJ2-6	TGTGCCAGCAGCGCCTACAGGGTTGCTGGGGCCAACGTCCTGACTTTC	CASSAYRVAGANVLTF
TRBV14	-	-	TRBJ1-1	TGTGCCAGCAGCCAAGATGACACTACTGAAGCTTTCTTT	CASSQDDTTEAFF
TRBV18	-	-	TRBJ1-2	TGTGCCAGCTCACCGGAGGGGCGAAGGGGCTACACCTTC	CASSPEGRRGYTF
TRBV27	-	-	TRBJ1-5	TGTGCCAGCAGATTGATGACAGCTACGGCGCCCCAGCATTTT	CASRLMTATAPQHF
TRBV5-3	TRBD2	-	TRBJ2-1	TGTGCCAGAAGATGGACTAGCGGGAGGGACAAAACCTACAATGAGCAGTTCTTC	CARRWTSGRDKTYNEQFF
TRBV7-9	-	-	TRBJ2-3	TGTGCCAGCAGCTTACACTCCACAGATACGCAGTATTTT	CASSLHSTDTQYF
TRBV15	TRBD2	-	TRBJ2-1	TGTGCCACCAGCCTAAGCGGGGGGGTGAGAGGTGAGCAGTTCTTC	CATSLSGGVRGEQFF